A selection of T cell receptor beta chains follows, all from one sample in a study of response to subunit inactivated influenza vaccine. Each CDR3 protein gets one entry after TCRdb re-called the RT-PCR reads with MiXCR. The data contain about 480,000 distinct CDR3 sequences, 9.5% to 13% of them singletons. The material sequenced was PBMCs from blood, taken 45 days after vaccination. The receptors derive from a man aged 50 or older who received an inactivated influenza vaccine. The CDR3 runs from the conserved cysteine through the conserved F or W. A D gene is named only where the DNA matches it firmly. A row's size may be missing; if present it is once, few, many or a size class.

J: TRBJ1-1; V: TRBV20-1; size: few; D: TRBD1; CDR3: CSAKGGTVNTEAFF; DNA: TGCAGTGCTAAGGGGGGGACAGTGAACACTGAAGCTTTCTTT
J: TRBJ2-1; V: TRBV11-2; size: many; D: TRBD2; CDR3: CASSLDAVFRLAGGLDEQFF; DNA: TGTGCCAGCAGCTTAGATGCTGTATTCCGGCTAGCGGGGGGGCTGGATGAGCAGTTCTTC
J: TRBJ2-7; V: TRBV11-2; size: few; D: TRBD2; CDR3: CASSFQGTSGAYEQYF; DNA: TGTGCCAGCAGCTTCCAGGGGACTAGCGGGGCCTACGAGCAGTACTTC
J: TRBJ1-1; V: TRBV10-2; size: .; D: TRBD1; CDR3: CASRQDRVNTEAFF; DNA: TGCGCCAGCAGACAAGACAGGGTCAACACTGAAGCTTTCTTT
J: TRBJ2-1; V: TRBV11-2; size: few; D: .; CDR3: CASSYQLGGQYNEQFF; DNA: TGTGCCAGCAGCTATCAGCTGGGGGGCCAGTACAATGAGCAGTTCTTC
J: TRBJ2-3; V: TRBV5-8; size: .; D: TRBD2; CDR3: CASSFFGTSGTDTQYF; DNA: TGTGCCAGCAGCTTCTTTGGGACTAGCGGCACAGATACGCAGTATTTT
J: TRBJ2-2; V: TRBV7-2; size: many; D: .; CDR3: CASSPQGRTGELFF; DNA: TGTGCCAGCAGCCCGCAGGGGCGCACCGGGGAGCTGTTTTTT
J: TRBJ1-5; V: TRBV12-3/TRBV12-4; size: many; D: TRBD1; CDR3: CASSPGGGQPQHF; DNA: TGTGCCAGCAGCCCAGGGGGAGGACAGCCCCAGCATTTT
J: TRBJ2-1; V: TRBV7-8; size: many; D: TRBD1; CDR3: CASSSRDSRNEQFF; DNA: TGTGCCAGCAGCTCCCGGGACAGCCGGAATGAGCAGTTCTTC
J: TRBJ2-7; V: TRBV20-1; size: many; D: TRBD1; CDR3: CSAPRQGSYEQYF; DNA: TGCAGTGCTCCCCGACAGGGCTCCTACGAGCAGTACTTC
J: TRBJ2-7; V: TRBV7-8; size: many; D: .; CDR3: CASSLNRAYEQYF; DNA: TGTGCCAGCAGCTTAAACCGAGCCTACGAGCAGTACTTC
J: TRBJ2-5; V: TRBV7-2; size: many; D: TRBD2; CDR3: CASSLGVAGGQETQYF; DNA: TGTGCCAGCAGCTTAGGAGTCGCGGGAGGCCAAGAGACCCAGTACTTC